The T cell receptor beta chain described here comes from a study of T cell repertoires in cytomegalovirus infection. Study summary: Matching HLA type, along with CMV infection, was indicated by public TCR beta signatures.

MiXCR was run by TCRdb on the reads, yielding one entry per CDR3 protein. The sample holds under 350,000 distinct CDR3 sequences; around 10% are singletons and the top ten take around 2.6%. The V gene lost 1 base and the J gene lost 5 bases, with 23 bases spanning the gap. CDR3 length: 18 amino acids. The V gene's germline CDR1 is SGHNT and CDR2 YENEEA. Sequenced: PBMCs. This clonotype was sampled from a human donor in good health (CMV status not recorded). Some clones in this sample may be carry-over from other donors' samples. This chain uses TRBV11-3 with TRBJ2-5, with D possibly being TRBD1 (7 bases). The CDR3 sequence is CASSLGSGGGEKIETQYF. The DNA of the CDR3 is TGTGCCAGCAGCTTAGGATCCGGAGGGGGCGAAAAGATTGAGACCCAGTACTTC.